A single sample gave rise to the 8 T cell receptor beta chains below, sequenced in a study of blood T cell repertoires in COVID-19. Clones were sequenced by immunoSEQ multiplex PCR, and TCRdb holds only the in-frame ones, with some missing. This table has roughly 200,000 clones, 80% to 90% appearing once. Material for sequencing was peripheral blood. The receptors stem from a woman between 65 and 79 years old with active or convalescent COVID-19.

This clone was seen a handful of times. This sequence joins TRBV5-3 and TRBJ2-2; 8 nucleotides align to TRBD1. TRBV5-3 qualifies as an ORF whose function is uncertain. Trimming removed 2 bases from V and 2 bases from J; junction bases left unmatched: 5. CDR3 size: 16 residues. CDR3 sequence (DNA): TGTGCCAGAAGCTTAGGGGACAGGAATAACACCGGGGAGCTGTTTTTT. Translation gives CARSLGDRNNTGELFF.

The V call is TRBV19, the J call TRBJ1-3; D call uncertain. Trimming left V 3 bases short and J 0 bases short, with 6 bases between. Germline-derived CDR1 and CDR2 are LNHDA and SQIVND (reference sequence). The CDR3 runs 14 residues. This chain's CDR3 is CASSIGFSGNTIYF. CDR3 sequence (DNA): TGTGCCAGTAGTATCGGGTTCTCTGGAAACACCATATATTTT.

This clone was observed once. The genes are TRBV15 and TRBJ1-4; weak D call: TRBD1 (6 bases). CDR3 length equals 14 residues. V was shortened by 5 bases and J by 0 bases, with 7 bases between the two germline ends. Germline V gene data show CDR1 as LNHNV and CDR2 as YYDKDF (reference sequence). The CDR3: CATSRQATNEKLFF. DNA for the CDR3: TGTGCCACCAGCCGACAGGCAACTAATGAAAAACTGTTTTTT.

CDR3 loop: CASTVGQNTGELFF. In DNA form, the CDR3 reads TGTGCCAGCACCGTGGGACAGAACACCGGGGAGCTGTTTTTT. The V and J genes are TRBV5-4 and TRBJ2-2, with D possibly matching TRBD1 (6 bases). The CDR3 sequence is 14 residues long. Germline CDR1 is SGHNT and CDR2 is YYREEE (reference sequence). V shed 6 bases and J shed 1 base, with 10 bases lying between them.

The rearrangement links TRBV19 to TRBJ2-1; 8 bases align to TRBD2. J gave up 9 bases and V 4 bases, and 8 bases lay outside the gene matches. The CDR3 extends over 14 amino acids. Germline-derived CDR1 and CDR2 are LNHDA and SQIVND (reference sequence). CDR3 loop: CASSTKAGVFEQFF. CDR3 coding DNA: TGTGCCAGTAGTACCAAAGCGGGAGTCTTTGAGCAGTTCTTC.

This chain connects TRBV28 to TRBJ1-6; 9 bases agree with TRBD1. Germline assignment: CDR1 MDHEN and CDR2 SYDVKM. Trimming cost V 6 bases and J 8 bases; bases outside gene matches: 11. The CDR3 runs 16 residues. The CDR3 region has the DNA TGTGCCAGCAGAGGATTTGTGGGGACAGGGTATTCACCCCTCCACTTT. The encoded protein is CASRGFVGTGYSPLHF.

V gene TRBV28 combines with J gene TRBJ1-5; D uncertain. Germline CDR1 and CDR2: MDHEN and SYDVKM. This CDR3 contains 13 residues. V was shortened by 5 bases and J by 4 bases, with 9 bases between the two germline ends. CDR3 in DNA: TGTGCCAGCAGTAACCGGTTGAATCAGCCCCAGCATTTT. It is translated as CASSNRLNQPQHF. The full variable domain, completed using reference TRBV28 and TRBJ1-5, is DVKVTQSSRYLVKRTGEKVFLECVQDMDHENMFWYRQDPGLGLRLIYFSYDVKMKEKGDIPEGYSVSREKKERFSLILESASTNQTSMYLCASSNRLNQPQHFGDGTRLSIL.

The genes are TRBV5-1 and TRBJ2-6, with 10 bases aligning to TRBD1. This CDR3 spans 19 amino acids. Per germline, CDR1 SGHRS and CDR2 YFSETQ. V lost 3 bases to trimming and J lost 2 bases; unmatched junction nucleotides: 11. The CDR3 region has the DNA TGCGCCAGCAGCTCTTTTAAGGGACAGGGGTCCCCTGGGGCCAACGTCCTGACTTTC. Translated: CASSSFKGQGSPGANVLTF.